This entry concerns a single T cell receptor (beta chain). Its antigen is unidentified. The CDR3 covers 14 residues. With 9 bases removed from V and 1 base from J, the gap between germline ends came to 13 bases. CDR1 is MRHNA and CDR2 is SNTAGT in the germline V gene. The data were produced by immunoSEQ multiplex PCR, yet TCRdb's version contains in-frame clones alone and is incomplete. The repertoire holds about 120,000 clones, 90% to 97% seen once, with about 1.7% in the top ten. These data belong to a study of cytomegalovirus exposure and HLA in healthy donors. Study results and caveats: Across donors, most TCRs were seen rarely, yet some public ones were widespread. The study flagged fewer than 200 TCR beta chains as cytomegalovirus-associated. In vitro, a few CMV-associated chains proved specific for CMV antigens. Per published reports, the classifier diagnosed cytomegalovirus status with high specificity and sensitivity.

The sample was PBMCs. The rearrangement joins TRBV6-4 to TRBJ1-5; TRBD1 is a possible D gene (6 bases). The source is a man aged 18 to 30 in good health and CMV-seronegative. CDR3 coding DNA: TGTGCCAGACTACAGGGCCCAAGCAATCAGCCCCAGCATTTT. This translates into CARLQGPSNQPQHF.